This T cell receptor (beta chain) was observed in a study of CD8 T cell repertoires and HIV-1 epitope variants. In the study overall: T cells were stimulated with Twenty-five Gag and Nef peptides separately. Separate from the cultures, 1M uncultured T cells served as baseline. Epitopes were three Gag families plus Nef HW9 and YT9. Study results and caveats: Roughly 10 TCR beta clonotypes were antigen-specific, more than 5 apparently recognizing autologous or escape variants.

Trimming removed 4 bases from V and 5 bases from J; junction bases left unmatched: 10. Germline V CDR1 and CDR2: MDHEN, SYDVKM. The CDR3 is made up of 16 amino acids. Of note for this clone: Its antigen is still unknown.

Repertoires were generated with immunoSEQ multiplex PCR, while TCRdb's copy carries only in-frame clones and drops some. The profile shows a few thousand clones, roughly 69% of them singletons. The sequenced material came from cultured CD8+ T cells derived from PBMCs. This receptor was identified in a male donor with HIV. The genes are TRBV28 and TRBJ2-5; TRBD2 matches at 10 bases. The CDR3 sequence: CASSSRGAGGLETQYF. The CDR3 nucleotides are TGTGCCAGCAGTTCCCGCGGAGCGGGGGGGCTGGAGACCCAGTACTTC.